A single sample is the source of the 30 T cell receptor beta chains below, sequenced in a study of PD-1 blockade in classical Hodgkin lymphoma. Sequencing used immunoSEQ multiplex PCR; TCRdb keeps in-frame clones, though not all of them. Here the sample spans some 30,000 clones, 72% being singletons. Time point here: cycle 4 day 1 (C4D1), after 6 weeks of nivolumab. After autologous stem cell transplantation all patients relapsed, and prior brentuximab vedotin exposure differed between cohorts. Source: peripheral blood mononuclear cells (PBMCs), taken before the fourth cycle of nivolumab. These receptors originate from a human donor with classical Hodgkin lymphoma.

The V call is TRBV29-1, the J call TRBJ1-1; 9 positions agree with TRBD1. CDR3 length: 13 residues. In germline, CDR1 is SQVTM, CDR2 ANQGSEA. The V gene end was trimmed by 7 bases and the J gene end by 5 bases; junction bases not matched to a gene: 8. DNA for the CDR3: TGCAGCGGGTCGGGACAGGGAAAAACTGAAGCTTTCTTT. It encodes CSGSGQGKTEAFF.

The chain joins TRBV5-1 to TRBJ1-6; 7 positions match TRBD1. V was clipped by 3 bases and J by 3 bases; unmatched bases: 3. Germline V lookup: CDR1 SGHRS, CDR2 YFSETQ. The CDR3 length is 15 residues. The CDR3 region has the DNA TGCGCCAGCAGCTCCGGGGACAGCTATAATTCACCCCTCCACTTT. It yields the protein CASSSGDSYNSPLHF.

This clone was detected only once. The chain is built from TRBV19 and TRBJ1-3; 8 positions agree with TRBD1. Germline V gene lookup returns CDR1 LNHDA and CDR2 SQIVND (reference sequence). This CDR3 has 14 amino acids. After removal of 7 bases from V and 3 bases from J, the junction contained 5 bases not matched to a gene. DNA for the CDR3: TGTGCCAGTATCCGACAGGGGTATGGAAACACCATATATTTT. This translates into CASIRQGYGNTIYF.

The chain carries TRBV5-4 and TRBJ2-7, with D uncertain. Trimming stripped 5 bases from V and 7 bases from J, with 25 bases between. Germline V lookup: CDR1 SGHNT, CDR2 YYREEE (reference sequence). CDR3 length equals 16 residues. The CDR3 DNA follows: TGTGCCAGCAGGCGAGACTTGGGGTCTGATAGTGGGGAGCAGTACTTC. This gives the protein CASRRDLGSDSGEQYF.

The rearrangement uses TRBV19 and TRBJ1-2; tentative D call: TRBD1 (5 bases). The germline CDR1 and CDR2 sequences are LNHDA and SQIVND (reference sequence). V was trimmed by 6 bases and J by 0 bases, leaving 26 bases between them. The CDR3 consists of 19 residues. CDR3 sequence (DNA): TGTGCCAGTAGCCCTACTAACTCAGGGTGGGGATTAGCTAACTATGGCTACACCTTC. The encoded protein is CASSPTNSGWGLANYGYTF.

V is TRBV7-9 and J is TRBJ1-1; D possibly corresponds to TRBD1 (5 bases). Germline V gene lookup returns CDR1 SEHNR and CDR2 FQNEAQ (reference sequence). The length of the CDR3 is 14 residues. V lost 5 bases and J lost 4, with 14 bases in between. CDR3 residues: CASSLQFRVTEAFF. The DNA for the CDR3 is TGTGCCAGCAGCCTTCAATTCAGGGTCACTGAAGCTTTCTTT.

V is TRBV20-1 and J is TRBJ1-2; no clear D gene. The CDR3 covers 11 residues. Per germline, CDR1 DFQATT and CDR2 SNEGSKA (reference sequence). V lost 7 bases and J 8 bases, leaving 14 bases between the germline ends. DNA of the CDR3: TGCAGTGTTCCGGCTGTGGGGGGCTACACCTTC. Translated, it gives CSVPAVGGYTF.

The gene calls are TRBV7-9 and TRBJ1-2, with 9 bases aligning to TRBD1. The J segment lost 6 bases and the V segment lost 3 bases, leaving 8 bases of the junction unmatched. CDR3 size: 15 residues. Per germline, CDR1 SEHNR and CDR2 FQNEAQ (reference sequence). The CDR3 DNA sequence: TGTGCCAGCAGCTTCGACAGGGGGTCATGGAATGGCTACACCTTC. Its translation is CASSFDRGSWNGYTF.

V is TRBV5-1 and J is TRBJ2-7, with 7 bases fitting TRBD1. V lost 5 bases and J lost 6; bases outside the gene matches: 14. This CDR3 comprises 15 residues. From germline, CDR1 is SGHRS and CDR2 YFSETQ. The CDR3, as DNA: TGCGCCAGCAGTGTAACCGACAGGGTCAATTCCGAGCAGTACTTC. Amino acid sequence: CASSVTDRVNSEQYF. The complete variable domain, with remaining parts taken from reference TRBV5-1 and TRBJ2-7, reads KAGVTQTPRYLIKTRGQQVTLSCSPISGHRSVSWYQQTPGQGLQFLFEYFSETQRNKGNFPGRFSGRQFSNSRSEMNVSTLELGDSALYLCASSVTDRVNSEQYFGPGTRLTVT.

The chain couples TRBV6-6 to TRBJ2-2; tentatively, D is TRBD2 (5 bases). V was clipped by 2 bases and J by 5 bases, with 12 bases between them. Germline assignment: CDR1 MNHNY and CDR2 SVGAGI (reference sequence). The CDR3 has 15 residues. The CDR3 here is CASSYDGEGTGELFF. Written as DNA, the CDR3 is TGTGCCAGCAGTTACGACGGGGAAGGGACCGGGGAGCTGTTTTTT.

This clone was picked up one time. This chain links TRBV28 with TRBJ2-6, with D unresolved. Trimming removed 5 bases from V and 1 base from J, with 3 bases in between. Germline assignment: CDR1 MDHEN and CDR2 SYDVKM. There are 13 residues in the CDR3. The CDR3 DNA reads TGTGCCAGCAGTGCATCTGGGGCCAACGTCCTGACTTTC. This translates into CASSASGANVLTF.

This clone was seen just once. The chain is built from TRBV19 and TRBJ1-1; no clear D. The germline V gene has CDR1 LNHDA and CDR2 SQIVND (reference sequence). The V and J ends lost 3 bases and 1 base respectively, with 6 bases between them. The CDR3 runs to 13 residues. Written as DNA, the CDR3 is TGTGCCAGTAGTATCCCGGGGAACACTGAAGCTTTCTTT. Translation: CASSIPGNTEAFF. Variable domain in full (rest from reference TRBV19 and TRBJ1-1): DGGITQSPKYLFRKEGQNVTLSCEQNLNHDAMYWYRQDPGQGLRLIYYSQIVNDFQKGDIAEGYSVSREKKESFPLTVTSAQKNPTAFYLCASSIPGNTEAFFGQGTRLTVV.

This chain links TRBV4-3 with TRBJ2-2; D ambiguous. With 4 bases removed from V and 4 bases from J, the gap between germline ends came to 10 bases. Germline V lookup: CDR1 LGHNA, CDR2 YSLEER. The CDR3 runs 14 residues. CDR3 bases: TGCGCCAGCAGCCGCTCTGCGGTCACCGGGGAGCTGTTTTTT. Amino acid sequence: CASSRSAVTGELFF.

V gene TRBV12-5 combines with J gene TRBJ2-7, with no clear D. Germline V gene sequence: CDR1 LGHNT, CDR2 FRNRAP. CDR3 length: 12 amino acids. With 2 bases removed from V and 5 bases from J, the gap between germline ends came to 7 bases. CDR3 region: CASGLSKDEQYF. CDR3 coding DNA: TGTGCTAGTGGTTTGTCCAAGGACGAGCAGTACTTC.

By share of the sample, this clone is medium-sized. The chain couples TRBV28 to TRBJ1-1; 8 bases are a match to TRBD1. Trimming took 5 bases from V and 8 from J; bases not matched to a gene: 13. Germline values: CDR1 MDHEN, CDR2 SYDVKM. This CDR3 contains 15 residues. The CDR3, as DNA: TGTGCCAGCAGTGGATCCCTGGACAGGGAAGGGGAAGCTTTCTTT. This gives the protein CASSGSLDREGEAFF.

The CDR3 is CASSETTSYNEQFF. The CDR3 nucleotides are TGTGCCAGCAGCGAGACGACATCCTACAATGAGCAGTTCTTC. The V call is TRBV11-2, the J call TRBJ2-1; D not resolved. The length of the CDR3 is 14 residues. CDR1 and CDR2 (germline): SGHAT, FQNNGV. Between the trimmed V and J ends, which lost 5 bases and 1 base, there was a span of 9 bases.

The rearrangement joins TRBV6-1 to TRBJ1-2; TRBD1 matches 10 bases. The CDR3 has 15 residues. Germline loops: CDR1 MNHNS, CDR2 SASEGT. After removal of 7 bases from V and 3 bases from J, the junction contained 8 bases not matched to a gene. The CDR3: CASITGQGGDYGYTF. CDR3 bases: TGTGCCAGCATAACCGGACAGGGGGGCGACTATGGCTACACCTTC.

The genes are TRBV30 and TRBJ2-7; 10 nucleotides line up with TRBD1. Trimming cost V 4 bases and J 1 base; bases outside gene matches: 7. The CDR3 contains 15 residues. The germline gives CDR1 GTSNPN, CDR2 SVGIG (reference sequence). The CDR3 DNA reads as TGTGCCTGGAACTTCGGACAGGGGGTTTCCTACGAGCAGTACTTC. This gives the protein CAWNFGQGVSYEQYF.

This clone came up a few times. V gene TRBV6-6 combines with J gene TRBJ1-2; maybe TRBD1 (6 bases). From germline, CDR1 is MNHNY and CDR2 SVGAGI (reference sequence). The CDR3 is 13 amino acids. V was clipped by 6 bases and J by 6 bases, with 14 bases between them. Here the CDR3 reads CASSSYRENGYTF. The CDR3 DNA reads TGTGCCAGCAGCTCCTACAGGGAAAATGGCTACACCTTC.

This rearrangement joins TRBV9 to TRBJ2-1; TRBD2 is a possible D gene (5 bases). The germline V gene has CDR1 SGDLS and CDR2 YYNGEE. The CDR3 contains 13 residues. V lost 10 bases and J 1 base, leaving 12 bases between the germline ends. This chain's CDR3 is CASTGDSYNEQFF. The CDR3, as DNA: TGTGCCTCCACCGGGGATTCCTACAATGAGCAGTTCTTC.

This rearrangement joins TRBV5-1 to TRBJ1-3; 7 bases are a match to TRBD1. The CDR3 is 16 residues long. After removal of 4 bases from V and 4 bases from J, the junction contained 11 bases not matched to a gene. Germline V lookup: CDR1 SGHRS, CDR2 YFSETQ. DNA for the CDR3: TGCGCCAGCAGCCCAACAATGACAGGGTACGGAAACACCATATATTTT. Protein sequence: CASSPTMTGYGNTIYF.

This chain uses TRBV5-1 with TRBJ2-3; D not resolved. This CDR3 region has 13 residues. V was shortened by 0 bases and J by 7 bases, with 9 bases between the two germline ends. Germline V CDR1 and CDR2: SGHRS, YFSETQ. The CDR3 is CASSLEWGNTQYF. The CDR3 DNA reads TGCGCCAGCAGCTTGGAATGGGGAAATACGCAGTATTTT.

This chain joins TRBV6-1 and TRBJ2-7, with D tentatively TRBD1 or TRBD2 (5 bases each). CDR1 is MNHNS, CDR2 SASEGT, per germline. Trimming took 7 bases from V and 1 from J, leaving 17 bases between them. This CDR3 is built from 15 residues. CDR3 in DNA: TGTGCCAGCACCACAGATAGGGACGGATCCTACGAGCAGTACTTC. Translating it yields CASTTDRDGSYEQYF.

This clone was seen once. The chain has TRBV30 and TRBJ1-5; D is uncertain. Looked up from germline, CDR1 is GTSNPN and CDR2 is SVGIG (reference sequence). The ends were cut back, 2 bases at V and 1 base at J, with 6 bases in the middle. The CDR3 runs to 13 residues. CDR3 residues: CAWSSWSNQPQHF. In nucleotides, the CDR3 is TGTGCCTGGAGTAGCTGGAGCAATCAGCCCCAGCATTTT.

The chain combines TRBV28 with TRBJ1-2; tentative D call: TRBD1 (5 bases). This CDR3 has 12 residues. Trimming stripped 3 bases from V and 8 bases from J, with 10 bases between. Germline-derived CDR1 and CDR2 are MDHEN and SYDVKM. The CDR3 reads CASSLRGGGYTF. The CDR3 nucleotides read TGTGCCAGCAGTTTGAGGGGAGGGGGCTACACCTTC.

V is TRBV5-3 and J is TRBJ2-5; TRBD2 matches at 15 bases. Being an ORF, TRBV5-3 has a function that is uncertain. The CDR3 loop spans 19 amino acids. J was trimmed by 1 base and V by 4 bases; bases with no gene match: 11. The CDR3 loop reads CARSPGLAGGPTLQETQYF. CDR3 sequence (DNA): TGTGCCAGAAGCCCCGGACTAGCGGGGGGGCCGACGCTCCAAGAGACCCAGTACTTC.

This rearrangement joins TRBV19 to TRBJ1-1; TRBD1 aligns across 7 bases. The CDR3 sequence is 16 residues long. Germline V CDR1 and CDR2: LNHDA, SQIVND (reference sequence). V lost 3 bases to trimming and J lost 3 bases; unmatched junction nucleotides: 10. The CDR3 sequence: CASSMRGGGWHTEAFF. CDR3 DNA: TGTGCCAGTAGTATGAGGGGAGGGGGCTGGCACACTGAAGCTTTCTTT.

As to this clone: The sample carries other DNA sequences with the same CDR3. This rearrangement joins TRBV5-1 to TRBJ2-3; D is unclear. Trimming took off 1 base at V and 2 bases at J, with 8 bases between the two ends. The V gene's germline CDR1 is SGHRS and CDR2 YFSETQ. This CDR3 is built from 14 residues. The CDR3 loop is CASSLQAPTDTQYF. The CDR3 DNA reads TGCGCCAGCAGCTTGCAGGCCCCCACAGATACGCAGTATTTT.

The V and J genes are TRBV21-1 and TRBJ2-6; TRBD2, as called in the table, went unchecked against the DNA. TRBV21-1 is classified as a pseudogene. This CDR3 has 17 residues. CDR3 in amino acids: CASSKGDRGVGANVLTF. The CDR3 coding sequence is TGTGCCAGCAGCAAAGGTGACCGGGGGGTAGGGGCCAACGTCCTGACTTTC.

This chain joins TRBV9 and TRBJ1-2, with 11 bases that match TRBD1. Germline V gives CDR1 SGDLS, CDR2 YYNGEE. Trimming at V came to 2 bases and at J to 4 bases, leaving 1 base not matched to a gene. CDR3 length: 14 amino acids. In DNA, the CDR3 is TGTGCCAGCAGCGTGGGGACAGGGGGCTATGGCTACACCTTC. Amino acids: CASSVGTGGYGYTF. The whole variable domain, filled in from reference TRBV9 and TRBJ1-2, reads DSGVTQTPKHLITATGQRVTLRCSPRSGDLSVYWYQQSLDQGLQFLIQYYNGEERAKGNILERFSAQQFPDLHSELNLSSLELGDSALYFCASSVGTGGYGYTFGSGTRLTVV.